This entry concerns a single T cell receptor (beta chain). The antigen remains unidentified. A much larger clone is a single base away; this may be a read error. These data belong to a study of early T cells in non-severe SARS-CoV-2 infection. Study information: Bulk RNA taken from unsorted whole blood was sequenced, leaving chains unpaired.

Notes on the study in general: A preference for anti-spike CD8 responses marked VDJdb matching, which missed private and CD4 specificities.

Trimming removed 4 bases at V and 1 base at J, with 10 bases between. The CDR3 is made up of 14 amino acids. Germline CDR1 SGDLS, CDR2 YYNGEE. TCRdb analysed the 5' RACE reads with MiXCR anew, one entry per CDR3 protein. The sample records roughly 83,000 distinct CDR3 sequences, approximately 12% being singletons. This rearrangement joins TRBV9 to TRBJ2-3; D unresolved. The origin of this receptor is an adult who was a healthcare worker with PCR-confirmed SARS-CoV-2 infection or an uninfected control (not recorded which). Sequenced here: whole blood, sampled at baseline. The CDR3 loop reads CASSTQSRTDTQYF. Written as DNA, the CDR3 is TGTGCCAGCAGCACACAAAGCCGCACAGATACGCAGTATTTT.